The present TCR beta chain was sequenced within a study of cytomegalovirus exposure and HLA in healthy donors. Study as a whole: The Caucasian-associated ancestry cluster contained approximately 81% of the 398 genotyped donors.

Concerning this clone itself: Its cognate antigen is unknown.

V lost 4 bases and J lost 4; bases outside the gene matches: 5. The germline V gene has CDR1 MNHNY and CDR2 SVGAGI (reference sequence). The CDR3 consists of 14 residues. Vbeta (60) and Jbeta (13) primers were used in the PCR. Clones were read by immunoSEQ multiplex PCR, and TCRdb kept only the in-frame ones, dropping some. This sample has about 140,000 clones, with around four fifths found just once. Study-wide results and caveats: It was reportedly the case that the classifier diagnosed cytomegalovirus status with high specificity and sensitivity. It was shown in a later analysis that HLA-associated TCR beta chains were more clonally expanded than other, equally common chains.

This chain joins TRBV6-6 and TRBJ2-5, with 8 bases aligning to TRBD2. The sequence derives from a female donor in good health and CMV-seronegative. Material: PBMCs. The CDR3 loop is CASSFGGAIETQYF. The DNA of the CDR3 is TGTGCCAGCAGTTTCGGGGGGGCCATAGAGACCCAGTACTTC.